These 25 T cell receptor beta chains were all obtained from the same sample, sequenced in a study of long-term antiretroviral therapy in people with HIV. The authors ran the immunoSEQ assay, v3.0, at survey level. Profiled with immunoSEQ multiplex PCR; TCRdb holds only in-frame clones, not every one. The repertoire includes under 20,000 clones, under 80% of them detected once, and approximately 15% sits in the top ten. Sample: unsorted PBMCs, taken 2.1 to 2.2 years before starting antiretroviral therapy. The origin of the receptors is a man aged 30 to 45 with HIV.

V is TRBV5-1 and J is TRBJ1-6; TRBD1 aligns across 10 bases. V lost 2 bases to trimming and J lost 8 bases; unmatched junction nucleotides: 1. This CDR3 comprises 14 residues. Germline assignment: CDR1 SGHRS and CDR2 YFSETQ. The CDR3 nucleotides read TGCGCCAGCAGCTTTGGACAGGGGGATTCACCCCTCCACTTT. Residues: CASSFGQGDSPLHF.

The chain is built from TRBV7-8 and TRBJ2-7; maybe TRBD2 (6 bases). This CDR3 spans 18 amino acids. Trimming left V 5 bases short and J 0 bases short, with 23 bases between. Germline CDR1 is SGHVS and CDR2 is FQNEAQ. CDR3 protein: CASSEKGLQSLSSYEQYF. The CDR3 nucleotides are TGTGCCAGCAGCGAAAAGGGACTCCAGTCTTTGAGCTCCTACGAGCAGTACTTC.

The V and J genes are TRBV7-6 and TRBJ1-2; weak D call: TRBD1 (5 bases). The CDR3 length is 12 residues. Germline V lookup: CDR1 SGHVS, CDR2 FNYEAQ. Trimming removed 5 bases from V and 6 bases from J, with 10 bases in between. The chain's CDR3 is CASSPGGHGYTF. The CDR3, as DNA: TGTGCCAGCAGCCCTGGGGGTCATGGCTACACCTTC.

The chain recombines TRBV7-9 with TRBJ2-7, with TRBD2 as a possible D gene (6 bases). This CDR3 contains 14 residues. V was clipped by 7 bases and J by 1 base, with 14 bases between them. The germline gives CDR1 SEHNR, CDR2 FQNEAQ (reference sequence). In nucleotides, the CDR3 is TGTGCCAGCACCCCTGCAGGGAGGTCCTACGAGCAGTACTTC. This translates into CASTPAGRSYEQYF.

The rearrangement uses TRBV11-1 and TRBJ2-7; 8 positions agree with TRBD1. Trimming took 3 bases from V and 5 from J; bases not matched to a gene: 0. Germline CDR1 reads SGHAT; CDR2 reads FQDESV (reference sequence). The CDR3 length is 12 residues. CDR3 sequence (DNA): TGTGCCAGCAGCTTGGACAGGGACGAGCAGTACTTC. This sequence encodes CASSLDRDEQYF.

CDR3 sequence (DNA): TGTGCCAGCTCACCAGACGTCAAACCCAGCACAGATACGCAGTATTTT. Protein: CASSPDVKPSTDTQYF. This chain uses TRBV18 with TRBJ2-3; D is uncertain. The ends were cut back, 2 bases at V and 0 bases at J, with 12 bases in the middle. This CDR3 has 16 residues. Germline V gene sequence: CDR1 KGHSH, CDR2 LQKENI.

The chain uses TRBV20-1 and TRBJ1-2, with D possibly being TRBD1 (5 bases). V was trimmed by 6 bases and J by 8 bases, leaving 13 bases between them. Per germline, CDR1 DFQATT and CDR2 SNEGSKA (reference sequence). The CDR3 is made up of 11 amino acids. The CDR3 nucleotides are TGCAGTGCCGGCAGGGTGCCCGGCTACACCTTC. Translating it yields CSAGRVPGYTF.

The gene calls are TRBV5-6 and TRBJ2-1, with unresolved D. The germline V gene encodes CDR1 SGHDT and CDR2 YYEEEE. Trimming pared 3 bases from V and 9 bases from J, leaving 10 bases between. The CDR3 covers 12 residues. The CDR3 protein is CASSSQTGEQFF. In DNA form, the CDR3 reads TGTGCCAGCAGCTCCCAGACTGGTGAGCAGTTCTTC.

The chain uses TRBV6-6 and TRBJ1-2; weak D call: TRBD1 (5 bases). CDR3 size: 15 residues. The V gene lost 0 bases and the J gene lost 5 bases, with 13 bases spanning the gap. CDR1 and CDR2 (germline): MNHNY, SVGAGI (reference sequence). The CDR3 DNA follows: TGTGCCAGCAGTTACTCGGCAGGGTCGGCTTATGGCTACACCTTC. This codes for CASSYSAGSAYGYTF.

The genes are TRBV28 and TRBJ1-5; no clear D. V was shortened by 5 bases and J by 7 bases, with 12 bases between the two germline ends. Germline V lookup: CDR1 MDHEN, CDR2 SYDVKM. This CDR3 is 13 amino acids long. DNA for the CDR3: TGTGCCAGCAGTCCCATTGCCCACCAGCCCCAGCATTTT. It specifies CASSPIAHQPQHF.

The chain uses TRBV7-6 and TRBJ2-5; D gene ambiguous. The CDR3 runs to 14 residues. The V end was cut by 5 bases, the J end by 0 bases, with 10 bases between. Per the germline V gene, CDR1 is SGHVS and CDR2 is FNYEAQ. The CDR3 spells CASSPWANQETQYF. The CDR3, as DNA: TGTGCCAGCAGCCCATGGGCTAACCAAGAGACCCAGTACTTC.

The J gene is TRBJ1-2, the V gene TRBV6-5, with D possibly matching TRBD1 (5 bases). V dropped 0 bases and J dropped 4 bases, with 15 bases sitting between them. The germline V gene encodes CDR1 MNHEY and CDR2 SVGAGI. The CDR3 spans 16 residues. This CDR3 reads CASSYSNRLRFYGYTF. CDR3 in DNA: TGTGCCAGCAGTTACTCGAACAGGCTGAGGTTCTATGGCTACACCTTC.

The chain uses TRBV5-1 and TRBJ1-2; D might be TRBD1 (5 bases). The CDR3 has 16 amino acids. V was trimmed by 3 bases and J by 2 bases, leaving 17 bases between them. CDR1 is SGHRS and CDR2 is YFSETQ in the germline V gene. DNA of the CDR3: TGCGCCAGCAGCTCCGGGGAGGACATCAAGAACTATGGCTACACCTTC. Protein product: CASSSGEDIKNYGYTF.

The chain combines TRBV15 with TRBJ2-5, with 13 positions matching TRBD2. Germline V gene lookup returns CDR1 LNHNV and CDR2 YYDKDF (reference sequence). The length of the CDR3 is 15 residues. Trimming cost V 5 bases and J 1 base; bases outside gene matches: 1. The CDR3 loop reads CATSGLAGAQETQYF. In DNA form, the CDR3 reads TGTGCCACCAGCGGACTAGCGGGAGCCCAAGAGACCCAGTACTTC.

The gene calls are TRBV27 and TRBJ1-1; D gene unclear. The ends were cut back, 3 bases at V and 2 bases at J, with 10 bases in the middle. This CDR3 comprises 14 residues. The germline V gene encodes CDR1 MNHEY and CDR2 SMNVEV (reference sequence). This CDR3 is CASSLRELNTEAFF. Here the CDR3 DNA reads TGTGCCAGCAGTTTGAGGGAGTTAAACACTGAAGCTTTCTTT.

This clone was observed a handful of times. The rearrangement links TRBV29-1 to TRBJ2-1; the D call may be TRBD1 or TRBD2 (5 bases each). CDR3 length: 19 amino acids. V was shortened by 3 bases and J by 4 bases, with 28 bases between the two germline ends. Looked up from germline, CDR1 is SQVTM and CDR2 is ANQGSEA. CDR3 protein: CSVDGEINSPGRNYNEQFF. The CDR3 region has the DNA TGCAGCGTTGACGGTGAGATAAATAGTCCGGGACGGAATTACAATGAGCAGTTCTTC.

The chain employs TRBV29-1 and TRBJ1-1, with D tentatively TRBD1 (5 bases). The CDR3 has 12 amino acids. The germline V gene encodes CDR1 SQVTM and CDR2 ANQGSEA. V dropped 7 bases and J dropped 6 bases, with 15 bases sitting between them. CDR3 amino acids: CSAVWGSPEAFF. The CDR3 DNA reads as TGCAGCGCCGTATGGGGGAGCCCTGAAGCTTTCTTT.

CDR3 sequence reads: CASSPHLAGVYEQYF. CDR3 coding DNA: TGTGCCAGCAGCCCTCATCTAGCGGGAGTCTACGAGCAGTACTTC. V gene TRBV13 combines with J gene TRBJ2-7, with 10 bases identical to TRBD2. Per germline, CDR1 PRHDT and CDR2 FYEKMQ (reference sequence). The CDR3 has 15 amino acids. Germline trimming cut 5 bases from V and 3 bases from J; bases unmatched to any gene: 7.

This clone has a single count. The chain joins TRBV5-4 to TRBJ2-5; D remains ambiguous. With 0 bases removed from V and 5 bases from J, the gap between germline ends came to 5 bases. In germline, CDR1 is SGHNT, CDR2 YYREEE (reference sequence). The CDR3 contains 12 residues. CDR3 DNA sequence: TGTGCCAGCAGCTTGGATGGGGAGACCCAGTACTTC. Its translation: CASSLDGETQYF.

The table lists this clone with a few counts. V gene TRBV27 combines with J gene TRBJ2-1; D unclear. CDR1 MNHEY and CDR2 SMNVEV come from the germline V gene (reference sequence). V lost 3 bases, J lost 7 bases, and 13 bases lay in between. The CDR3 runs to 14 residues. In DNA form, the CDR3 reads TGTGCCAGCAGTTTTGATTTCTCGGGTAATGAGCAGTTCTTC. Protein product: CASSFDFSGNEQFF.

The chain carries TRBV11-2 and TRBJ1-6; tentatively, D is TRBD1 (5 bases). Per the germline V gene, CDR1 is SGHAT and CDR2 is FQNNGV. V lost 0 bases and J lost 7, with 7 bases in between. CDR3 length: 14 amino acids. CDR3: CASSLDRANSPLHF. The CDR3, as DNA: TGTGCCAGCAGCTTAGACAGGGCGAATTCACCCCTCCACTTT.

V gene TRBV5-1 combines with J gene TRBJ1-4; D is perhaps TRBD1 (6 bases). This CDR3 is 14 amino acids long. Trimming pared 8 bases from V and 1 base from J, leaving 12 bases between. Germline-derived CDR1 and CDR2 are SGHRS and YFSETQ. CDR3 bases: TGCGCCAGTAGTAAGGGGGGAACTAATGAAAAACTGTTTTTT. Encoded protein: CASSKGGTNEKLFF.

The chain employs TRBV15 and TRBJ1-5, with 9 nucleotides matching TRBD1. The CDR3 consists of 17 residues. Trimming took 0 bases from V and 4 from J; bases not matched to a gene: 7. In germline, CDR1 is LNHNV, CDR2 YYDKDF (reference sequence). CDR3 amino acids: CATSRDPGQGHNQPQHF. The CDR3 DNA reads TGTGCCACCAGCAGAGACCCGGGACAGGGACATAATCAGCCCCAGCATTTT.

This chain connects TRBV5-7 to TRBJ2-5; D is undetermined. TRBV5-7 is an ORF, with its function uncertain. V lost 7 bases to trimming and J lost 5 bases, with 15 bases between them. The CDR3 spans 13 residues. The CDR3 loop reads CASYRPPGETQYF. The CDR3 DNA reads TGTGCCAGCTATCGACCCCCGGGCGAGACCCAGTACTTC.

The V gene is TRBV27, the J gene TRBJ1-6; 12 bases fit TRBD1. The germline gives CDR1 MNHEY, CDR2 SMNVEV (reference sequence). The ends lost 5 bases at V and 10 bases at J; junction bases unmatched: 6. The CDR3 extends over 15 amino acids. The CDR3 reads CASSPGTGGTSPLHF. CDR3 nucleotides: TGTGCCAGCAGTCCCGGGACAGGGGGCACCTCACCCCTCCACTTT.